What follows is one T cell receptor beta chain and its context. The V and J ends lost 6 bases and 6 bases, in that order; junction bases with no gene match: 9. CDR3 length: 14 residues. Per the germline V gene, CDR1 is SGHAT and CDR2 is FQDESV (reference sequence). The data are from a study of blood T cell repertoires in COVID-19. In the original analysis: For nucleated cells, counts were estimated from reference gene primer amplification. Clones were sequenced by immunoSEQ multiplex PCR, and TCRdb holds only the in-frame ones, with some missing. V, J and clone size are taken as reported in that table, and D and trimming were inferred from the DNA itself. There are approximately 340,000 clones in the sample; around 83% occur only once, and 2.5% to 3% lies in the top ten.

The chain couples TRBV11-1 to TRBJ1-2; 8 nucleotides match TRBD1. The receptor was derived from a man aged 25-45 years with active or convalescent COVID-19. Source material: peripheral blood. The CDR3 sequence: CASSSDRGRDGYTF. DNA for the CDR3: TGTGCCAGCAGTTCCGACAGGGGTCGGGATGGCTACACCTTC.